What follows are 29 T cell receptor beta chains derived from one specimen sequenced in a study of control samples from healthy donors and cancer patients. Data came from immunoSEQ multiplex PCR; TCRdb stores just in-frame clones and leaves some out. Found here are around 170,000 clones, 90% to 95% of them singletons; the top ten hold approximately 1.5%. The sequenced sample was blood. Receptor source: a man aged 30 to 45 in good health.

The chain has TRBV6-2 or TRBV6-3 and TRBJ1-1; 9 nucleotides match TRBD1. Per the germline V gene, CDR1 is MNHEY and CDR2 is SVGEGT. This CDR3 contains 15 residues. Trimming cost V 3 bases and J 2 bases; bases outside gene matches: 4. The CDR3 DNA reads TGTGCCAGCAGTTATATGGGACAGGGTAACACTGAAGCTTTCTTT. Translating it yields CASSYMGQGNTEAFF.

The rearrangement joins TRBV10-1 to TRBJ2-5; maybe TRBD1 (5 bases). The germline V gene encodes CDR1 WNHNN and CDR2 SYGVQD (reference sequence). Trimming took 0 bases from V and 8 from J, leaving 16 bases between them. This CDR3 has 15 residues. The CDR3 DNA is TGCGCCAGCAGTGAGTCGGCAGGGTTGCTGAATACCCAGTACTTC. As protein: CASSESAGLLNTQYF.

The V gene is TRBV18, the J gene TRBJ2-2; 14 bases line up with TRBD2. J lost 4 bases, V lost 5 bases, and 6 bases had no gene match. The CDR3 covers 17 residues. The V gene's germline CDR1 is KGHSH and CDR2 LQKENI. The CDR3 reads CASSSGLAGAFTGELFF. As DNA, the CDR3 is TGTGCCAGCTCATCGGGACTAGCGGGGGCTTTCACCGGGGAGCTGTTTTTT.

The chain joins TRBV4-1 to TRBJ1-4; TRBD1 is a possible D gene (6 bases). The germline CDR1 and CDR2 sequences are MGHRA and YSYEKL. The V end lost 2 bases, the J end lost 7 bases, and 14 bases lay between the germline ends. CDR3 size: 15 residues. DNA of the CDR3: TGCGCCAGCAGCCAACTTCGAGGGGGGAGTGAAAAACTGTTTTTT. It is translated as CASSQLRGGSEKLFF.

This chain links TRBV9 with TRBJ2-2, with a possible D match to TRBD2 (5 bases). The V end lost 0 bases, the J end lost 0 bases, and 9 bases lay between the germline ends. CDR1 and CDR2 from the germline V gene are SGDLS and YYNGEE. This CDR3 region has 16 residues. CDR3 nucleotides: TGTGCCAGCAGCGTAGGAGCGGAGCCGAACACCGGGGAGCTGTTTTTT. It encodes CASSVGAEPNTGELFF.

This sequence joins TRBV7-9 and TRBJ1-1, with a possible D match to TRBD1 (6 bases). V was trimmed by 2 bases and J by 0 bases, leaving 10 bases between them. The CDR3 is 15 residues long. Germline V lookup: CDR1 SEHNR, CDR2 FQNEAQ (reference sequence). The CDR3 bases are TGTGCCAGCAGCTTAAGGGGGAGCATGAACACTGAAGCTTTCTTT. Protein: CASSLRGSMNTEAFF.

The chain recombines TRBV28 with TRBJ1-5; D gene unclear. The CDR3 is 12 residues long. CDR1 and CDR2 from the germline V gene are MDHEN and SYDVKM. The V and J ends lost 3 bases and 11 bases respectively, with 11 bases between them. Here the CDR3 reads CASSLLRDTQHF. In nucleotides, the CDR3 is TGTGCCAGCAGTTTGTTGCGGGATACCCAGCATTTT.

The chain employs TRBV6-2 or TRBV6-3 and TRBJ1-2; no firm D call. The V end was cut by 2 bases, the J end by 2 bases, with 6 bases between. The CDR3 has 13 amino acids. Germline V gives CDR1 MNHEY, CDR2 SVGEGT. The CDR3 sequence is CASSYLDNYGYTF. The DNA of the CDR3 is TGTGCCAGCAGTTACCTGGACAACTATGGCTACACCTTC.

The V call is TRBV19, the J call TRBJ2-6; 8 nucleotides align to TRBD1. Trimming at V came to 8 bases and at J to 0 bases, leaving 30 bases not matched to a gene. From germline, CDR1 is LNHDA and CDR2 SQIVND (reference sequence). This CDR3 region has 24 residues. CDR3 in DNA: TGTGCCAGTCCTGACAGGGCGGTACTCATCCTCACTCAGGGGGCTGCCTCTGGGGCCAACGTCCTGACTTTC. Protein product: CASPDRAVLILTQGAASGANVLTF.

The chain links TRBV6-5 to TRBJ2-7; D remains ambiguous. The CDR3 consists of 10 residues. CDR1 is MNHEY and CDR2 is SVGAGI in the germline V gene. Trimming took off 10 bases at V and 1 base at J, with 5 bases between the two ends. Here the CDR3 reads CATLSYEQYF. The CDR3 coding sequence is TGTGCCACCCTATCCTACGAGCAGTACTTC.

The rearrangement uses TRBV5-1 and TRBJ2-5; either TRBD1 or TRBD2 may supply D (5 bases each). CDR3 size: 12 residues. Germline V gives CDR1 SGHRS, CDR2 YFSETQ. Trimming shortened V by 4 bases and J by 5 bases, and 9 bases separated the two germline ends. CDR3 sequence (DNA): TGCGCCAGCAGCGTGGGGGAGGAGACCCAGTACTTC. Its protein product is CASSVGEETQYF.

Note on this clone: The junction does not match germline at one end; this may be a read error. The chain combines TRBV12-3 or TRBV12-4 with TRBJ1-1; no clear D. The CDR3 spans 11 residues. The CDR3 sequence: CASSPNSEAFF. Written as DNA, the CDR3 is TGTGCCAGCAGCCCGAACTCTGAAGCTTTCTTT.

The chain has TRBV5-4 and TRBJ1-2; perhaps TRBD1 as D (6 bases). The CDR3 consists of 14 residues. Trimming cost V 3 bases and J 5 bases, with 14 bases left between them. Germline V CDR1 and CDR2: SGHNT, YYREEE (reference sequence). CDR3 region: CASSSESGTYGYTF. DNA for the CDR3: TGTGCCAGCAGCTCTGAGTCGGGGACATATGGCTACACCTTC.

CDR3 sequence: CAWNEQGGQPQHF. In nucleotides, the CDR3 is TGTGCCTGGAACGAACAGGGCGGACAGCCCCAGCATTTT. The V call is TRBV30, the J call TRBJ1-5; D is perhaps TRBD1 (6 bases). Germline V gene sequence: CDR1 GTSNPN, CDR2 SVGIG (reference sequence). The CDR3 sequence is 13 residues long. Deletions cut 4 bases from V and 7 bases from J, with 14 bases between.

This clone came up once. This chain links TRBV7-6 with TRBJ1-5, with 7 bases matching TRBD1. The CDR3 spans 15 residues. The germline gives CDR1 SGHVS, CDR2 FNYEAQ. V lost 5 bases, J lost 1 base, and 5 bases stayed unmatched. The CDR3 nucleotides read TGTGCCAGCAGCAACGGACAGGCGAGCAATCAGCCCCAGCATTTT. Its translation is CASSNGQASNQPQHF.

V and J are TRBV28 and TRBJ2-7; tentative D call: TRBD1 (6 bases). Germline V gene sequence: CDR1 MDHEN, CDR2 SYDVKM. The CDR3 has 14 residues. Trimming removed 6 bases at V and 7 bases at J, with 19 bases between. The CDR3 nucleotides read TGTGCCAGCAGCACCCAGGGGCAACAGAAGGAGCAGTACTTC. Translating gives CASSTQGQQKEQYF. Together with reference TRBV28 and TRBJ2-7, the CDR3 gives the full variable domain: DVKVTQSSRYLVKRTGEKVFLECVQDMDHENMFWYRQDPGLGLRLIYFSYDVKMKEKGDIPEGYSVSREKKERFSLILESASTNQTSMYLCASSTQGQQKEQYFGPGTRLTVT.

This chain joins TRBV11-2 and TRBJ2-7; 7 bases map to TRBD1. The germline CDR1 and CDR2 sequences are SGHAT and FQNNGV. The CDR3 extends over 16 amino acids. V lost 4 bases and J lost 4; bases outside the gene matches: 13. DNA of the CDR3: TGTGCCAGCAGCTCCCTACCTGGACAGGTAGGATACGAGCAGTACTTC. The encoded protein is CASSSLPGQVGYEQYF.

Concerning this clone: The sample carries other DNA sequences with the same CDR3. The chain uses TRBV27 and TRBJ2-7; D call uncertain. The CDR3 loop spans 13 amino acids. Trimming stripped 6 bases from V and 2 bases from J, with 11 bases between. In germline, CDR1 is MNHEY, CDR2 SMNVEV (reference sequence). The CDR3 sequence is CASRQTGTYEQYF. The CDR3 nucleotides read TGTGCCAGCAGGCAGACTGGAACCTACGAGCAGTACTTC.

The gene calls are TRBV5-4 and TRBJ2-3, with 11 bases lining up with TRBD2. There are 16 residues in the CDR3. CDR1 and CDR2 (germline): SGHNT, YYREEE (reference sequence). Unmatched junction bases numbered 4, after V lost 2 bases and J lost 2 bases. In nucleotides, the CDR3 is TGTGCCAGCAGCTTTGGGGGACTAGCGGTCACAGATACGCAGTATTTT. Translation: CASSFGGLAVTDTQYF.

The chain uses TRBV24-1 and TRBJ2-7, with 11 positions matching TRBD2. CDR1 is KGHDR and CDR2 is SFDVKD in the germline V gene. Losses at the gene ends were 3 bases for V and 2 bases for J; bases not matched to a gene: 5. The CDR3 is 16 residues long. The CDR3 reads CATSDPGTSGTYEQYF. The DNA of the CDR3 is TGTGCCACCAGTGATCCCGGGACTAGCGGAACCTACGAGCAGTACTTC.

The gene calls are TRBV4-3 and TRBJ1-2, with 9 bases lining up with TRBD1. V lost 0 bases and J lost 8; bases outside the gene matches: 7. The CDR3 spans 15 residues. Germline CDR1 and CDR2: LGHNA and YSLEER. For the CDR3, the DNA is TGCGCCAGCAGCCAAGAAGGGGACAGGGAGGGAGGCTACACCTTC. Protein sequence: CASSQEGDREGGYTF.

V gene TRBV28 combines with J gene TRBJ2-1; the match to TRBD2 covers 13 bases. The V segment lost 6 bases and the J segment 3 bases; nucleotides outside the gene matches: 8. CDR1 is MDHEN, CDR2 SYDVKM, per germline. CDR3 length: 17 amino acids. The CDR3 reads CASRTSGRTSYYNEQFF. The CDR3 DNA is TGTGCCAGCAGGACTAGCGGGAGGACATCCTACTACAATGAGCAGTTCTTC.

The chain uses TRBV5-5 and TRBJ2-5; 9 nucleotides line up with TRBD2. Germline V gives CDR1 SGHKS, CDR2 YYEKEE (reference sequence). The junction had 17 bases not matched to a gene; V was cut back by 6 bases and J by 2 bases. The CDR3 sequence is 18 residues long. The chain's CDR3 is CASNTGLVGGRGQETQYF. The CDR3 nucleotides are TGTGCCAGCAACACGGGTCTGGTGGGCGGGAGGGGACAAGAGACCCAGTACTTC.

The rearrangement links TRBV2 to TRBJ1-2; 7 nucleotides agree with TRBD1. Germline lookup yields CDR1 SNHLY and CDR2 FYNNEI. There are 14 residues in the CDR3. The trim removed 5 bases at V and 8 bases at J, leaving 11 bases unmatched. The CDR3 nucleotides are TGTGCCAGCAGTCCTTTCGACAGGGTGGCGGGCTACACCTTC. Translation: CASSPFDRVAGYTF.

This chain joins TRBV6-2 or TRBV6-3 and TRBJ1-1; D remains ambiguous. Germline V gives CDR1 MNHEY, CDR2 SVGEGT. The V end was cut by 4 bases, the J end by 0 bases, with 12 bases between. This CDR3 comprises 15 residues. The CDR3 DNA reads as TGTGCCAGCAGTTCTCACAGTTTACTGAACACTGAAGCTTTCTTT. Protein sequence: CASSSHSLLNTEAFF.

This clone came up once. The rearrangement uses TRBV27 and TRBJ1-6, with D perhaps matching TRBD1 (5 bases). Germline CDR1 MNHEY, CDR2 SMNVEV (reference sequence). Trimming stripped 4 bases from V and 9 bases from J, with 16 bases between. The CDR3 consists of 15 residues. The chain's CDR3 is CASSSTGTVFSPLHF. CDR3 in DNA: TGTGCCAGCAGTTCAACCGGGACGGTTTTTTCACCCCTCCACTTT.

The CDR3 nucleotides are TGCAGCGTTGATTCCAGGGGAGGGGGTGAAGCTTTCTTT. It codes for CSVDSRGGGEAFF. V gene TRBV29-1 combines with J gene TRBJ1-1, with D possibly matching TRBD1 (6 bases). V lost 3 bases to trimming and J lost 7 bases, with 15 bases between them. The germline CDR1 and CDR2 sequences are SQVTM and ANQGSEA. This CDR3 has 13 residues.

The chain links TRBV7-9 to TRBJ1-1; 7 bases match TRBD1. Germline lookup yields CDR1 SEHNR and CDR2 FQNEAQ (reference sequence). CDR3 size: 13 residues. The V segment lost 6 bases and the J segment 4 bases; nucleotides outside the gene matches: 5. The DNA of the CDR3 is TGTGCCAGCAGTTACAGGGGCCGCACTGAAGCTTTCTTT. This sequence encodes CASSYRGRTEAFF.

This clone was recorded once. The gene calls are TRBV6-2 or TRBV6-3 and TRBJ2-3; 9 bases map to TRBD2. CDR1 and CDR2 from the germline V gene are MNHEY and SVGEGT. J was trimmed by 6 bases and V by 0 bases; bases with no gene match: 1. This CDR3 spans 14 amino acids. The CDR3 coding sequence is TGTGCCAGCAGTTACTCCCTAGCGGGGGATACGCAGTATTTT. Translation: CASSYSLAGDTQYF.